One and the same sample provided the 19 T cell receptor beta chains below, sequenced in a study of shared clonotypes between healthy human individuals. Naive CD8 cells lacked CD45RO, underwent positive selection for CCR7 and left out terminally differentiated effector memory CD45RA+ cells. Produced via immunoSEQ multiplex PCR; TCRdb's table is partial and in-frame only. The repertoire holds 2 million to 2.5 million clones, with about 95% as singletons. The sequencing input was naive CD8+ T cells sorted from blood. These receptors came from a man younger than 35 in good health.

The chain combines TRBV19 with TRBJ2-2; D perhaps matches TRBD1 (5 bases). The CDR3 runs 16 residues. Trimming stripped 7 bases from V and 1 base from J, with 16 bases between. The germline CDR1 and CDR2 sequences are LNHDA and SQIVND (reference sequence). The CDR3 spells CASTLWAQGNTGELFF. As DNA, the CDR3 is TGTGCCAGTACCCTTTGGGCCCAGGGGAACACCGGGGAGCTGTTTTTT.

The V and J genes are TRBV7-2 and TRBJ2-7, with D unresolved. The V end lost 4 bases, the J end lost 3 bases, and 7 bases lay between the germline ends. This CDR3 comprises 12 residues. Germline V gene data show CDR1 as SGHTA and CDR2 as FQGNSA. CDR3 nucleotides: TGTGCCAGCAGCTCCGTAGACTACGAGCAGTACTTC. Translating it yields CASSSVDYEQYF. The variable domain in full, with the rest retrieved from reference TRBV7-2 and TRBJ2-7, is GAGVSQSPSNKVTEKGKDVELRCDPISGHTALYWYRQSLGQGLEFLIYFQGNSAPDKSGLPSDRFSAERTGGSVSTLTIQRTQQEDSAVYLCASSSVDYEQYFGPGTRLTVT.

This chain joins TRBV4-3 and TRBJ2-1; 8 positions match TRBD2. V gave up 4 bases and J gave up 8 bases; unmatched junction bases: 16. The CDR3 length is 17 residues. CDR1 is LGHNA and CDR2 is YSLEER in the germline V gene. CDR3 nucleotide sequence: TGCGCCAGCAGCCCGCCTGCGAGCGGGAGTTCAGTCTATGAGCAGTTCTTC. It translates to CASSPPASGSSVYEQFF.

The rearrangement joins TRBV5-4 to TRBJ2-7; TRBD1 matches at 7 bases. CDR1 is SGHNT and CDR2 is YYREEE in the germline V gene (reference sequence). The CDR3 loop spans 14 amino acids. V trimming: 7 bases; J trimming: 0 bases; junction bases outside the gene matches: 7. For the CDR3, the DNA is TGTGCCAGCTTCCGACAGGGCACCTCCTACGAGCAGTACTTC. Translating it yields CASFRQGTSYEQYF.

On this clone: At one of its ends the junction is not consistent with the germline gene, which may arise from a read error. This chain connects TRBV7-7 to TRBJ2-7, with 11 bases fitting TRBD1. Germline V gene data show CDR1 as SSHAT and CDR2 as FNYEAQ (reference sequence). CDR3 size: 14 residues. The CDR3 nucleotides read TGTGCTAGCAGCCTCGGACAGGGGGCAACCGAGCAGTACTTC. Translation: CASSLGQGATEQYF.

CDR3 bases: TGTGCCACCAGCTTGTGGACCACAGATACGCAGTATTTT. Translation: CATSLWTTDTQYF. The genes are TRBV15 and TRBJ2-3; D remains unclear. Per germline, CDR1 LNHNV and CDR2 YYDKDF (reference sequence). V lost 5 bases and J 2 bases, leaving 8 bases between the germline ends. The CDR3 is 13 residues long.

This clone was picked up one time. Other nucleotide sequences from this sample produce the same CDR3. This chain joins TRBV7-9 and TRBJ1-1; the D gene is possibly TRBD1 (5 bases). With 1 base removed from V and 0 bases from J, the gap between germline ends came to 9 bases. CDR3 size: 15 residues. CDR1 is SEHNR, CDR2 FQNEAQ, per germline (reference sequence). The CDR3 region is CASSLGRGMNTEAFF. Written as DNA, the CDR3 is TGTGCCAGCAGCTTAGGGAGGGGCATGAACACTGAAGCTTTCTTT.

This chain joins TRBV7-8 and TRBJ1-3; D call uncertain. The ends were cut back, 4 bases at V and 0 bases at J, with 19 bases in the middle. This CDR3 has 18 residues. Germline V CDR1 and CDR2: SGHVS, FQNEAQ. CDR3 loop: CASSSNGLIGDSGNTIYF. The CDR3 coding sequence is TGTGCCAGCAGCTCTAACGGACTGATCGGAGACTCTGGAAACACCATATATTTT. Combining the CDR3 with reference TRBV7-8 and TRBJ1-3 gives the whole variable domain GAGVSQSPRYKVAKRGQDVALRCDPISGHVSLFWYQQALGQGPEFLTYFQNEAQLDKSGLPSDRFFAERPEGSVSTLKIQRTQQEDSAVYLCASSSNGLIGDSGNTIYFGEGSWLTVV.

V is TRBV27 and J is TRBJ2-7, with 7 nucleotides matching TRBD1. The CDR3 covers 15 residues. The V gene's germline CDR1 is MNHEY and CDR2 SMNVEV (reference sequence). J gave up 3 bases and V 0 bases, and 5 bases lay outside the gene matches. The CDR3 sequence: CASSLSWGQLYEQYF. The DNA for the CDR3 is TGTGCCAGCAGTTTATCGTGGGGACAGCTCTACGAGCAGTACTTC.

About this clone: Other DNA sequences within the sample encode an identical CDR3. V and J are TRBV6-5 and TRBJ1-1; D is possibly TRBD1 (6 bases). Between the trimmed V and J ends, which lost 0 bases and 0 bases, there was a span of 8 bases. CDR1 is MNHEY, CDR2 SVGAGI, per germline. The CDR3 has 15 residues. CDR3 region: CASSYSGGLNTEAFF. DNA of the CDR3: TGTGCCAGCAGTTACTCTGGGGGGCTGAACACTGAAGCTTTCTTT.

The rearrangement uses TRBV27 and TRBJ2-7; 12 bases are a match to TRBD1. Germline V gives CDR1 MNHEY, CDR2 SMNVEV (reference sequence). Trimming removed 5 bases from V and 7 bases from J; junction bases left unmatched: 9. This CDR3 spans 15 amino acids. DNA of the CDR3: TGTGCCAGCAGTGTGATGGGACAGGGGGCGAAAGAGCAGTACTTC. Translating gives CASSVMGQGAKEQYF.

The rearrangement uses TRBV5-4 and TRBJ2-7, with D unclear. Germline V gene data show CDR1 as SGHNT and CDR2 as YYREEE (reference sequence). Trimming left V 4 bases short and J 2 bases short, with 13 bases between. The CDR3 runs 14 residues. CDR3 coding DNA: TGTGCCAGCAGCATAGGTGTTGGGACCTACGAGCAGTACTTC. It translates to CASSIGVGTYEQYF.

The chain links TRBV4-3 to TRBJ2-7, with 8 bases matching TRBD2. The CDR3 extends over 17 amino acids. Trimming at V came to 0 bases and at J to 0 bases, leaving 7 bases not matched to a gene. CDR1 and CDR2 from the germline V gene are LGHNA and YSLEER. CDR3 sequence reads: CASSQDLLTSVSYEQYF. The CDR3 bases are TGCGCCAGCAGCCAAGATCTCTTGACTAGCGTCTCCTACGAGCAGTACTTC.

The chain carries TRBV29-1 and TRBJ1-1, with TRBD1 as a possible D gene (5 bases). From germline, CDR1 is SQVTM and CDR2 ANQGSEA. V gave up 6 bases and J gave up 4 bases, with 15 bases separating them. CDR3 length: 13 amino acids. The CDR3 DNA sequence: TGCAGCGTGGGTGGCAGGGCTAGCACTGAAGCTTTCTTT. Translation gives CSVGGRASTEAFF.

The V and J genes are TRBV5-5 and TRBJ2-1; possibly TRBD1 for D (5 bases). The V gene lost 1 base and the J gene lost 9 bases, with 14 bases spanning the gap. Germline V CDR1 and CDR2: SGHKS, YYEKEE (reference sequence). The CDR3 sequence is 14 residues long. The CDR3 sequence: CASSLIWEQVEQFF. CDR3 nucleotide sequence: TGTGCCAGCAGCTTGATCTGGGAACAGGTTGAGCAGTTCTTC.

As regards this clone: The sample holds other DNA sequences that translate to the same CDR3. The chain's CDR3 is CASSLSWNQPQHF. The CDR3 DNA reads as TGTGCCAGCAGTTTATCGTGGAATCAGCCCCAGCATTTT. This chain joins TRBV27 and TRBJ1-5; D is ambiguous. V was trimmed by 0 bases and J by 4 bases, leaving 4 bases between them. This CDR3 contains 13 residues. Per germline, CDR1 MNHEY and CDR2 SMNVEV (reference sequence).

The CDR3 loop is CASSLAQGQTYEQYF. Here the CDR3 DNA reads TGTGCCAGCAGCTTAGCGCAGGGGCAAACCTACGAGCAGTACTTC. V usage is TRBV7-9 and J usage is TRBJ2-7, with a tentative D call TRBD1 (6 bases). Germline V gene data show CDR1 as SEHNR and CDR2 as FQNEAQ (reference sequence). The V end was cut by 0 bases, the J end by 2 bases, with 11 bases between. The CDR3 covers 15 residues.

The chain combines TRBV18 with TRBJ2-7; D remains ambiguous. CDR3 length: 15 amino acids. Germline assignment: CDR1 KGHSH and CDR2 LQKENI. Trimming removed 0 bases at V and 5 bases at J, with 14 bases between. CDR3 bases: TGTGCCAGCTCACCACCCACTCCAGGTCACAACGAGCAGTACTTC. Amino acids: CASSPPTPGHNEQYF.

The gene calls are TRBV6-4 and TRBJ2-7; 7 positions match TRBD1. The junction had 10 bases not matched to a gene; V was cut back by 4 bases and J by 7 bases. Germline lookup yields CDR1 MRHNA and CDR2 SNTAGT. The CDR3 has 14 amino acids. CDR3 loop: CASSGQGPFGEQYF. The CDR3 bases are TGTGCCAGCAGTGGACAGGGCCCCTTTGGAGAGCAGTACTTC.